Below, 22 T cell receptor beta chains from the same sample are listed, as sequenced in a study of spatial heterogeneity in lung cancer. Specified time point: sample taken at primary tumor resection. Sequencing covered unsorted whole RNA taken from tumor, nontumor lung or frozen PBMC. TCRdb re-called the 5' RACE reads with MiXCR, one entry per CDR3 protein. The sample shows 4,700 or so distinct CDR3 sequences, roughly 35% of them seen only once. Sample: PBMCs, taken at surgery. The receptors were sampled from a male donor with early-stage non-small cell lung cancer.

On this clonotype itself: For a library built for alpha chains, this beta chain is a stray read; little rests on its size. The rearrangement uses TRBV2 and TRBJ2-1; unclear D gene. From germline, CDR1 is SNHLY and CDR2 FYNNEI. Trimming left V 4 bases short and J 7 bases short, with 14 bases between. The CDR3 is 14 amino acids. CDR3 loop: CASSGRSTGNEQFF. CDR3 nucleotide sequence: TGTGCCAGCAGTGGGCGATCCACTGGGAATGAGCAGTTCTTC.

There are a few counts of this clonotype. This beta chain is a stray read from a library made for alpha chains; its abundance is not meaningful. V gene TRBV28 combines with J gene TRBJ2-1; 7 bases fit TRBD2. After removal of 8 bases from V and 9 bases from J, the junction contained 13 bases not matched to a gene. Germline CDR1 reads MDHEN; CDR2 reads SYDVKM. The CDR3 runs to 14 residues. The CDR3 is CASGPWGGLGEQFF. CDR3 DNA sequence: TGTGCCAGCGGTCCCTGGGGAGGGCTTGGTGAGCAGTTCTTC.

On this clonotype itself: This beta chain turned up in a library designed for alpha chains; as an off-target read, its abundance says little. The chain links TRBV28 to TRBJ2-7; possible D gene TRBD2, 6 bases. The CDR3 has 13 residues. V was trimmed by 8 bases and J by 3 bases, leaving 14 bases between them. Germline CDR1 is MDHEN and CDR2 is SYDVKM. CDR3: CASGGTPNYEQYF. The CDR3 region has the DNA TGTGCCAGCGGGGGGACTCCTAACTACGAGCAGTACTTC.

On this clonotype itself: This beta chain appears as a stray read in a library generated for alpha chains; its size is not informative. The chain uses TRBV20-1 and TRBJ2-3; 7 nucleotides align to TRBD2. J was trimmed by 6 bases and V by 3 bases; bases with no gene match: 6. The CDR3 totals 13 residues. Germline CDR1 DFQATT, CDR2 SNEGSKA (reference sequence). The CDR3, as DNA: TGCAGTGCTAGTATGGCGGGAGCCGATACGCAGTATTTT. It encodes CSASMAGADTQYF.

This clonotype was seen more than once but under ten times. Little can be read into the size of this beta chain, an off-target read in a library designed for alpha chains. The rearrangement links TRBV7-2 to TRBJ2-7; 8 positions match TRBD1. Germline CDR1 SGHTA, CDR2 FQGNSA. The CDR3 sequence is 15 residues long. The trim removed 8 bases at V and 3 bases at J, leaving 12 bases unmatched. The CDR3 loop reads CASGATGQASYEQYF. The CDR3 nucleotides read TGTGCCAGCGGAGCGACGGGACAGGCCAGCTACGAGCAGTACTTC.

In its sample, this clonotype is medium-sized (0.01 to 0.1%). This beta chain lies outside the target of a library built for alpha chains; its clone size means little. This chain connects TRBV6-1 to TRBJ2-1; D not resolved. This CDR3 comprises 14 residues. Trimming took 1 base from V and 7 from J, leaving 11 bases between them. Germline CDR1 and CDR2: MNHNS and SASEGT. CDR3 coding DNA: TGTGCCAGCAGTGAAGTAAGGCGTGCGAATGAGCAGTTCTTC. Protein sequence: CASSEVRRANEQFF.

With respect to this clonotype: Because the library targeted alpha chains, this beta chain is an off-target read whose size means little. The V and J genes are TRBV2 and TRBJ2-1, with TRBD2 matching over 9 bases. The CDR3 totals 15 residues. Germline-derived CDR1 and CDR2 are SNHLY and FYNNEI. V dropped 4 bases and J dropped 5; count of bases not matched to a gene: 6. The CDR3, as DNA: TGTGCCAGCAGTGTGACCCGCGGGGGGGACAATGAGCAGTTCTTC. It specifies CASSVTRGGDNEQFF.

About this clonotype itself: A library made for alpha chains picked up this beta chain off target, so its size means little. V usage is TRBV19 and J usage is TRBJ2-2; TRBD1 might be the D (7 bases). V was trimmed by 4 bases and J by 4 bases, leaving 13 bases between them. The CDR3 is made up of 15 amino acids. The germline V gene encodes CDR1 LNHDA and CDR2 SQIVND (reference sequence). The CDR3: CASSTTRDSTGELFF. The CDR3 coding sequence is TGTGCCAGTAGTACCACGCGGGACAGCACCGGGGAGCTGTTTTTT.

Regarding this clonotype: Since it is a stray read in a library aimed at alpha chains, this beta chain has a size that is not meaningful. The genes are TRBV7-9 and TRBJ2-1; 9 bases match TRBD2. Germline V gene sequence: CDR1 SEHNR, CDR2 FQNEAQ (reference sequence). The CDR3 is made up of 14 amino acids. V lost 5 bases, J lost 9 bases, and 8 bases stayed unmatched. CDR3: CASSEGLAISEQFF. DNA of the CDR3: TGTGCCAGCAGCGAAGGACTAGCGATCAGTGAGCAGTTCTTC.

Turning to this clonotype: For a library built for alpha chains, this beta chain is a stray read; little rests on its size. The chain joins TRBV18 to TRBJ2-7; D possibly corresponds to TRBD2 (5 bases). Germline CDR1 reads KGHSH; CDR2 reads LQKENI. V was pared by 4 bases and J by 0 bases, with 10 bases between. The CDR3 covers 14 residues. CDR3 DNA: TGTGCCAGCTCACAGGCCGAGGGCTCCTACGAGCAGTACTTC. Translated, it gives CASSQAEGSYEQYF.

Points on this clonotype: Since it is a stray read in a library aimed at alpha chains, this beta chain has a size that is not meaningful. The gene calls are TRBV7-2 and TRBJ1-6, with unresolved D. CDR3 length: 16 amino acids. Trimming removed 2 bases from V and 0 bases from J, with 8 bases in between. Germline V gene data show CDR1 as SGHTA and CDR2 as FQGNSA. The CDR3 sequence is CASSLSAGSYNSPLHF. CDR3 DNA sequence: TGTGCCAGCAGCTTATCAGCGGGCTCCTATAATTCACCCCTCCACTTT.

This clonotype was seen a few times. For a library built for alpha chains, this beta chain is a stray read; little rests on its size. The rearrangement uses TRBV5-6 and TRBJ2-7, with 8 bases aligning to TRBD1. Germline V CDR1 and CDR2: SGHDT, YYEEEE. The V gene end was trimmed by 1 base and the J gene end by 3 bases; junction bases not matched to a gene: 12. The length of the CDR3 is 17 residues. The CDR3 protein is CASSLWGLWTGSYEQYF. Here the CDR3 DNA reads TGTGCCAGCAGCTTGTGGGGCCTTTGGACAGGGAGCTACGAGCAGTACTTC.

On this clonotype: Found in a library prepared for alpha chains, this beta chain is an off-target read, and its abundance has little meaning. The chain links TRBV6-2 or TRBV6-3 to TRBJ2-7, with TRBD2 matching 8 bases. The junction had 5 bases not matched to a gene; V was cut back by 0 bases and J by 4 bases. The germline gives CDR1 MNHEY, CDR2 SVGEGT. The CDR3 loop spans 15 amino acids. The CDR3 bases are TGTGCCAGCAGTTACTCGAGAGCGGGAGCTTACGAGCAGTACTTC. This translates into CASSYSRAGAYEQYF.

Concerning this clonotype: This beta chain was picked up by a library intended for alpha chains and is off target, so its count carries little meaning. The CDR3 DNA sequence: TGCAGTGCCCAGACATCACACGGACTAGCGGGAGAGACCCAGTACTTC. It translates to CSAQTSHGLAGETQYF. The J gene is TRBJ2-5, the V gene TRBV20-1, with 11 positions matching TRBD2. CDR3 size: 16 residues. V shed 6 bases and J 4 bases; nucleotides not matched to a gene: 13. The germline gives CDR1 DFQATT, CDR2 SNEGSKA (reference sequence).

A remark on this clonotype: Since the library was made to target alpha chains, this beta chain is a stray read and its abundance is not meaningful. The rearrangement uses TRBV7-9 and TRBJ2-7, with D hard to call. The V and J ends lost 2 bases and 6 bases respectively, with 14 bases between them. Germline assignment: CDR1 SEHNR and CDR2 FQNEAQ (reference sequence). The CDR3 is made up of 14 amino acids. CDR3 nucleotides: TGTGCCAGCAGCTTATTAGTGGCTTATGCCGAGCAGTACTTC. Translating it yields CASSLLVAYAEQYF.

A remark on this clonotype: This beta chain was picked up by a library intended for alpha chains and is off target, so its count carries little meaning. This sequence joins TRBV29-1 and TRBJ2-2, with TRBD2 as a possible D gene (7 bases). This CDR3 region has 12 residues. CDR1 is SQVTM and CDR2 is ANQGSEA in the germline V gene. This CDR3 reads CSGGDTFGELFF. The CDR3, as DNA: TGCAGTGGGGGGGACACCTTTGGGGAGCTGTTTTTT.

For this clonotype: This beta chain is off target for a library built for alpha chains, so its abundance means little. This rearrangement joins TRBV6-4 to TRBJ2-2, with D possibly TRBD1 on 6 matching bases. The germline V and J ends were trimmed by 5 bases and 0 bases, with 13 bases remaining between them. This CDR3 is built from 16 residues. Germline V gene lookup returns CDR1 MRHNA and CDR2 SNTAGT. Written as DNA, the CDR3 is TGTGCCAGCAGTCAGGGGACCAACACGAACACCGGGGAGCTGTTTTTT. Protein sequence: CASSQGTNTNTGELFF.

A note on this clonotype: This beta chain is an unintended read in a library built for alpha chains; its size means little. V gene TRBV29-1 combines with J gene TRBJ2-7, with a weak D call TRBD2 (6 bases). CDR3 length: 12 residues. V was trimmed by 3 bases and J by 6 bases, leaving 12 bases between them. Germline V gene lookup returns CDR1 SQVTM and CDR2 ANQGSEA. The CDR3 DNA follows: TGCAGCGTTGACGCGGGGAAGGGCGAGCAGTACTTC. Protein sequence: CSVDAGKGEQYF.

This clonotype was seen only a few times. This beta chain represents an off-target read in a library built for alpha chains; its size is of limited meaning. The genes are TRBV20-1 and TRBJ2-7, with D possibly matching TRBD1 (6 bases). This CDR3 has 15 residues. The germline V and J ends were trimmed by 0 bases and 1 base, with 13 bases remaining between them. CDR1 is DFQATT, CDR2 SNEGSKA, per germline (reference sequence). CDR3 DNA sequence: TGCAGTGCTAGAGATCCTGGACAGTTATCCTACGAGCAGTACTTC. Translation gives CSARDPGQLSYEQYF.

On this clonotype itself: The junction departs from germline at one end; a sequencing error may be responsible. Since the library was made to target alpha chains, this beta chain is a stray read and its abundance is not meaningful. CDR3 in DNA: TGTGCCAACAGTTCCGTGGACAGCAGAGCTAACTATGGCTACACCTTC. This translates into CANSSVDSRANYGYTF. The chain joins TRBV6-2 or TRBV6-3 to TRBJ1-2; tentative D call: TRBD1 (6 bases). CDR3 length: 16 amino acids. Germline assignment: CDR1 MNHEY and CDR2 SVGEGT.

Concerning this clonotype itself: This beta chain appears as a stray read in a library generated for alpha chains; its size is not informative. The chain links TRBV6-1 to TRBJ2-7, with TRBD2 matching over 10 bases. J was trimmed by 2 bases and V by 5 bases; bases with no gene match: 6. The CDR3 covers 15 residues. Germline loops: CDR1 MNHNS, CDR2 SASEGT. CDR3 region: CASSTGLAVTYEQYF. The CDR3 region has the DNA TGTGCCAGCAGTACTGGACTAGCGGTAACCTACGAGCAGTACTTC.

This clonotype came up a few times. With the library built for alpha chains, this beta chain is off target and its frequency is not meaningful. CDR3 loop: CASSLAVSLADTQYF. The CDR3 nucleotides read TGCGCCAGCAGCTTGGCCGTCAGCCTCGCAGATACGCAGTATTTT. The chain has TRBV5-1 and TRBJ2-3; D gene uncertain. The germline CDR1 and CDR2 sequences are SGHRS and YFSETQ. Trimming took off 0 bases at V and 4 bases at J, with 12 bases between the two ends. This CDR3 spans 15 amino acids. Complete variable domain (other parts from reference TRBV5-1 and TRBJ2-3): KAGVTQTPRYLIKTRGQQVTLSCSPISGHRSVSWYQQTPGQGLQFLFEYFSETQRNKGNFPGRFSGRQFSNSRSEMNVSTLELGDSALYLCASSLAVSLADTQYFGPGTRLTVL.